This T cell receptor beta chain came from a study of beta chain features in type 1 diabetes. At the level of the study: No age, gender or cell yield differences were seen between patients and healthy donors.

Regarding this clone: The antigen remains undetermined.

Study-wide results and caveats: A definitive answer on HLA type influencing TCRB rearrangement was not reached here.

Expressed TCRB transcripts were sequenced because the isolated RNA had all been reverse transcribed beforehand. This table comes from immunoSEQ multiplex PCR, and its TCRdb copy is limited to in-frame clones, with some not included. The sample shows 500,000 to 700,000 clones, about 16% of them seen only once. The sample consisted of naive CD4+ T cells from blood. The sequence came from a man aged 18-30 years in good health.

In nucleotides, the CDR3 is TGTGCCAGCAGCTTAGGTCGGACTCGGACTTTTTATGGCTACACCTTC. It translates to CASSLGRTRTFYGYTF. The rearrangement uses TRBV7-2 and TRBJ1-2; D remains unclear. Germline V lookup: CDR1 SGHTA, CDR2 FQGNSA. V lost 1 base, J lost 5 bases, and 17 bases lay in between. The CDR3 is 16 residues long.